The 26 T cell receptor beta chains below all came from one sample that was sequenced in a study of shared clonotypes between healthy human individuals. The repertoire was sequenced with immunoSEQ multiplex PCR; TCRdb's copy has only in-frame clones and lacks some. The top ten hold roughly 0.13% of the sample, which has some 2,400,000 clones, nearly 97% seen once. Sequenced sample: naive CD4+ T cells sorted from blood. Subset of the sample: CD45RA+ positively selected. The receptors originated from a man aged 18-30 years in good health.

CDR3 DNA: TGTGCCAGCTCACCCACCCTAGGGACAGGGAATCAGCCCCAGCATTTT. It codes for CASSPTLGTGNQPQHF. The rearrangement uses TRBV18 and TRBJ1-5; the match to TRBD1 covers 9 bases. J was trimmed by 4 bases and V by 3 bases; bases with no gene match: 7. The CDR3 contains 16 residues. The germline V gene encodes CDR1 KGHSH and CDR2 LQKENI.

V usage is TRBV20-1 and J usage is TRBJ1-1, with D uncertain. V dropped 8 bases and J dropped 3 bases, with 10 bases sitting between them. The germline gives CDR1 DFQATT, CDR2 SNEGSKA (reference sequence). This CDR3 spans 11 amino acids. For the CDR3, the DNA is TGCAGTTCACCTTCGGACACTGAAGCTTTCTTT. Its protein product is CSSPSDTEAFF.

CDR3 bases: TGTGCCAGCAGCTTAGCGGTGGGACTTGTGTATGAGCAGTTCTTC. Translated: CASSLAVGLVYEQFF. The rearrangement joins TRBV11-2 to TRBJ2-1, with D possibly being TRBD2 (6 bases). There are 15 residues in the CDR3. Trimming pared 1 base from V and 8 bases from J, leaving 15 bases between. Looked up from germline, CDR1 is SGHAT and CDR2 is FQNNGV.

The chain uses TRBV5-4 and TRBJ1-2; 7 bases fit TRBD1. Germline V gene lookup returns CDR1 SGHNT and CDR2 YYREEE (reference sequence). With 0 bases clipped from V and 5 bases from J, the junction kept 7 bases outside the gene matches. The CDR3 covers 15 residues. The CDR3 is CASSLEGVQGYGYTF. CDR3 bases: TGTGCCAGCAGCTTGGAGGGGGTACAGGGGTATGGCTACACCTTC. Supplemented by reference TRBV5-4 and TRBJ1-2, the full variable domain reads ETGVTQSPTHLIKTRGQQVTLRCSSQSGHNTVSWYQQALGQGPQFIFQYYREEENGRGNFPPRFSGLQFPNYSSELNVNALELDDSALYLCASSLEGVQGYGYTFGSGTRLTVV.

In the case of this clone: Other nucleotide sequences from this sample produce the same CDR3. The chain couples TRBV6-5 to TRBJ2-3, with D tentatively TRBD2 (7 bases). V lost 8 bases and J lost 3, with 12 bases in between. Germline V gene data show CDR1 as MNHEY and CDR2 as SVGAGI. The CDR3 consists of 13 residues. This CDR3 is CASGRGGTDTQYF. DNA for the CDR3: TGTGCCAGCGGCAGGGGAGGGACAGATACGCAGTATTTT.

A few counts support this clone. CDR3 protein: CASSLPGTHNTEAFF. DNA for the CDR3: TGTGCCAGCAGCTTACCCGGGACCCACAACACTGAAGCTTTCTTT. This chain links TRBV13 with TRBJ1-1, with D maybe TRBD1 (5 bases). Trimming took 2 bases from V and 2 from J, leaving 12 bases between them. Germline assignment: CDR1 PRHDT and CDR2 FYEKMQ (reference sequence). The CDR3 has 15 amino acids.

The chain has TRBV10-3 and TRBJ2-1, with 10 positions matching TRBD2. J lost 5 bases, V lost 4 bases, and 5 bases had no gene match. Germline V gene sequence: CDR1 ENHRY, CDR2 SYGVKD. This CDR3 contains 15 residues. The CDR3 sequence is CAISGTSGPNNEQFF. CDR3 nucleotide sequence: TGTGCCATCAGTGGGACTAGCGGACCAAACAATGAGCAGTTCTTC.

The CDR3 sequence: CAIRLTGDQVETQYF. The CDR3 DNA follows: TGTGCCATAAGGTTGACAGGGGACCAGGTTGAGACCCAGTACTTC. The genes are TRBV10-3 and TRBJ2-5; 8 positions match TRBD1. The V gene end was trimmed by 9 bases and the J gene end by 5 bases; junction bases not matched to a gene: 14. The germline V gene encodes CDR1 ENHRY and CDR2 SYGVKD. The CDR3 has 15 residues.

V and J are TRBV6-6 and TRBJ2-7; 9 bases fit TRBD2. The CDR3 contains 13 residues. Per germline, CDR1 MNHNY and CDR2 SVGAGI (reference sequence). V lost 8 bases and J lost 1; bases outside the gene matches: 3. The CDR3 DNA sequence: TGTGCCAGCTGGACTAGCGCATCCTACGAGCAGTACTTC. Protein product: CASWTSASYEQYF.

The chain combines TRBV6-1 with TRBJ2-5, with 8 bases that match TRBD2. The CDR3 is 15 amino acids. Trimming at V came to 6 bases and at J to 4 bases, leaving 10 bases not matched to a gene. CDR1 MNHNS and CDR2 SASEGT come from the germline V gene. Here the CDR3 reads CASSSRGGIGETQYF. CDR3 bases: TGTGCCAGCAGCTCCCGGGGGGGCATTGGAGAGACCCAGTACTTC.

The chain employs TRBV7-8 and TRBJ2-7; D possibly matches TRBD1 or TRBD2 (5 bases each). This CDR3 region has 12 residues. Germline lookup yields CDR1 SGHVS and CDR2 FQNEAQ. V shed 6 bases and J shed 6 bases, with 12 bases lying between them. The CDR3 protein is CASSTLGGEQYF. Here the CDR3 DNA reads TGTGCCAGCAGTACTCTTGGGGGCGAGCAGTACTTC. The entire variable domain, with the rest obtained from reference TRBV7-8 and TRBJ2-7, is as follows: GAGVSQSPRYKVAKRGQDVALRCDPISGHVSLFWYQQALGQGPEFLTYFQNEAQLDKSGLPSDRFFAERPEGSVSTLKIQRTQQEDSAVYLCASSTLGGEQYFGPGTRLTVT.

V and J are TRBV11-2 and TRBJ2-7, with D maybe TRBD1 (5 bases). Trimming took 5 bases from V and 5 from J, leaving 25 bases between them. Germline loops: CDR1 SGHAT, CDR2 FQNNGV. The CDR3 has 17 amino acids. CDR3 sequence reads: CASSPTSVTVVLHEQYF. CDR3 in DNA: TGTGCCAGCAGCCCAACGTCTGTGACAGTGGTTCTCCACGAGCAGTACTTC.

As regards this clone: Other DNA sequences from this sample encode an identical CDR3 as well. This chain's CDR3 is CASSPPTGGLNTEAFF. The CDR3 coding sequence is TGTGCCAGCTCACCACCTACAGGGGGCTTGAACACTGAAGCTTTCTTT. The chain has TRBV18 and TRBJ1-1, with 9 bases aligning to TRBD1. With 0 bases clipped from V and 0 bases from J, the junction kept 2 bases outside the gene matches. Looked up from germline, CDR1 is KGHSH and CDR2 is LQKENI. The CDR3 consists of 16 residues.

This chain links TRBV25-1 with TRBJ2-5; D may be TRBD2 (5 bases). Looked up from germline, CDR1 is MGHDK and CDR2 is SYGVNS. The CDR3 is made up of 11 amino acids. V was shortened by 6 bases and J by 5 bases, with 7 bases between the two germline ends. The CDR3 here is CASRLVETQYF. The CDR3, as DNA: TGTGCCAGCAGACTAGTGGAGACCCAGTACTTC.

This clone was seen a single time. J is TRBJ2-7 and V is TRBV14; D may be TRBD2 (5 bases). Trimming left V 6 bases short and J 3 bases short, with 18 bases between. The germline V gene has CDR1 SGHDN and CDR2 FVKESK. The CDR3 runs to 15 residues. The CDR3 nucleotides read TGTGCCAGCAGTTGGGGAAGGGAGATTGGCTACGAGCAGTACTTC. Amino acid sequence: CASSWGREIGYEQYF.

As DNA, the CDR3 is TGTGCCAGTAGTACGCTGGGGACAGCCGGCCCCGGCTATGGCTACACCTTC. Its protein is CASSTLGTAGPGYGYTF. The chain is built from TRBV19 and TRBJ1-2, with 7 bases lining up with TRBD1. Germline V gene data show CDR1 as LNHDA and CDR2 as SQIVND (reference sequence). The CDR3 sequence is 17 residues long. After removal of 4 bases from V and 4 bases from J, the junction contained 15 bases not matched to a gene.

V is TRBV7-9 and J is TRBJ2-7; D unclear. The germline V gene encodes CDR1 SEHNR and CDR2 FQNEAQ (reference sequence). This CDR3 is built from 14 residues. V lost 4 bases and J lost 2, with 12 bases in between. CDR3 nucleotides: TGTGCCAGCAGCTCGGGTGAACTCCCCTACGAGCAGTACTTC. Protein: CASSSGELPYEQYF. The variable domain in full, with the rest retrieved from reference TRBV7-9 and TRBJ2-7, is DTGVSQNPRHKITKRGQNVTFRCDPISEHNRLYWYRQTLGQGPEFLTYFQNEAQLEKSRLLSDRFSAERPKGSFSTLEIQRTEQGDSAMYLCASSSGELPYEQYFGPGTRLTVT.

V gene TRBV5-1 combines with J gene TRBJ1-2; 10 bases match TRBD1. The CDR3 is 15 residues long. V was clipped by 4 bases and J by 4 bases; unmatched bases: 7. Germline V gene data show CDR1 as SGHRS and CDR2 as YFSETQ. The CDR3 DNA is TGCGCCAGCAGCCCTGGGGACAGGGGCTTCTATGGCTACACCTTC. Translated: CASSPGDRGFYGYTF.

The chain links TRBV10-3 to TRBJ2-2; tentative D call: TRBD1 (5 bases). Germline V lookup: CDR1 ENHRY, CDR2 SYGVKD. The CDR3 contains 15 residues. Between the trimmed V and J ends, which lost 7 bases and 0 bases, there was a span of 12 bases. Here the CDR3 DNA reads TGTGCCATCACCTTAGGGGCTGCGAACACCGGGGAGCTGTTTTTT. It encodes CAITLGAANTGELFF.

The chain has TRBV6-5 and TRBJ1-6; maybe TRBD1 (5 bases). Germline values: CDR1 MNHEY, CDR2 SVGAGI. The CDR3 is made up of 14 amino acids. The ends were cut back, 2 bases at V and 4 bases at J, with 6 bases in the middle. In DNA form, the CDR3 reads TGTGCCAGCAGTTACCCAGGGTATAATTCACCCCTCCACTTT. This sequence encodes CASSYPGYNSPLHF.

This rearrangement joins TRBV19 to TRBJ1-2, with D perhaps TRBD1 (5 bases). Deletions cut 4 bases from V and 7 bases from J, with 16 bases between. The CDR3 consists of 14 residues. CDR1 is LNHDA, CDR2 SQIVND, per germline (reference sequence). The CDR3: CASSTPGRTGGYTF. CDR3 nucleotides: TGTGCCAGTAGTACGCCGGGACGGACGGGTGGCTACACCTTC.

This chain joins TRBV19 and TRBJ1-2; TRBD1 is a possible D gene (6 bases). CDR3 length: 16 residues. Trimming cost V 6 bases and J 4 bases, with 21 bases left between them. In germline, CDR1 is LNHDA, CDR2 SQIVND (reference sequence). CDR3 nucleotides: TGTGCCAGTAGCCAGACCGCGCAGGGGCAATCCTATGGCTACACCTTC. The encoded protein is CASSQTAQGQSYGYTF. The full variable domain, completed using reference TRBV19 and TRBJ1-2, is DGGITQSPKYLFRKEGQNVTLSCEQNLNHDAMYWYRQDPGQGLRLIYYSQIVNDFQKGDIAEGYSVSREKKESFPLTVTSAQKNPTAFYLCASSQTAQGQSYGYTFGSGTRLTVV.

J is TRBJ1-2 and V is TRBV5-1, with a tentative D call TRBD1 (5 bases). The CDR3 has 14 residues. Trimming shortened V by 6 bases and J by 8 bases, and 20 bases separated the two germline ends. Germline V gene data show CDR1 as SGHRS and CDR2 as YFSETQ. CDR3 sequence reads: CASTGHPGFLGYTF. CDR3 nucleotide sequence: TGCGCCAGCACGGGGCATCCGGGATTCTTGGGCTACACCTTC.

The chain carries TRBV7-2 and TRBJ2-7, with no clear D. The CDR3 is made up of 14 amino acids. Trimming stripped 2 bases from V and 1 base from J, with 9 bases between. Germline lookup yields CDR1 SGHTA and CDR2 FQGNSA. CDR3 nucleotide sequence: TGTGCCAGCAGCTTAAGCCAGAAGTCCTACGAGCAGTACTTC. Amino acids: CASSLSQKSYEQYF.

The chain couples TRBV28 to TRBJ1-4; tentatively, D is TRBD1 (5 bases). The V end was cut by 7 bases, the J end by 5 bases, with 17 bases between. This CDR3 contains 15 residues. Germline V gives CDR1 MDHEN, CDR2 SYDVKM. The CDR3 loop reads CASTSGGKGNEKLFF. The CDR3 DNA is TGTGCCAGCACCTCGGGAGGGAAGGGGAATGAAAAACTGTTTTTT. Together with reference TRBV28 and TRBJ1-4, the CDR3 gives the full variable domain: DVKVTQSSRYLVKRTGEKVFLECVQDMDHENMFWYRQDPGLGLRLIYFSYDVKMKEKGDIPEGYSVSREKKERFSLILESASTNQTSMYLCASTSGGKGNEKLFFGSGTQLSVL.

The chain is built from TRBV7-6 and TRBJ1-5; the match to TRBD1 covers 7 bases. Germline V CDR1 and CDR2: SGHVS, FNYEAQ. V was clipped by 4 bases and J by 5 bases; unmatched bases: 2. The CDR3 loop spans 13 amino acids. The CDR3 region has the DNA TGTGCCAGCAGCTACACAGGGGATCAGCCCCAGCATTTT. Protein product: CASSYTGDQPQHF.